This record covers a single TCR beta chain. Its antigen remains unknown. MiXCR, run by TCRdb on the reads, gives a single entry per CDR3 protein. This sample has about 830,000 distinct CDR3 sequences; 32% occur once, and the top ten carry 9.5% to 15%. The ends were cut back, 1 base at V and 1 base at J, with 17 bases in the middle. In germline, CDR1 is SEHNR, CDR2 FQNEAQ (reference sequence). The CDR3 length is 17 residues. This record comes from a study of T cell repertoires in cytomegalovirus infection. Overall study: Selected CMV epitopes included recently identified HLA-C-restricted ones as well as well-studied HLA-B-restricted ones. CMV infection and matching HLA type were both indicated by public TCR beta signatures. The study, taken as a whole, reports: Dominant in the ex vivo response were TCR beta clonotypes restricted by HLA-C and specific for CMV.

This specimen was cultured CD8+ T cells from PBMCs, taken from culture after CMV antigen stimulation. The source is a human donor in good health (CMV status not recorded). Some clones in this sample may be carry-over from other donors' samples. J is TRBJ2-7 and V is TRBV7-9, with TRBD2 as a possible D gene (6 bases). CDR3 sequence reads: CASSLVSWRGLSYEQYF. In DNA, the CDR3 is TGTGCCAGCAGCTTAGTCAGCTGGAGGGGTCTGTCCTACGAGCAGTACTTC. The entire variable domain, with the rest obtained from reference TRBV7-9 and TRBJ2-7, is as follows: DTGVSQNPRHKITKRGQNVTFRCDPISEHNRLYWYRQTLGQGPEFLTYFQNEAQLEKSRLLSDRFSAERPKGSFSTLEIQRTEQGDSAMYLCASSLVSWRGLSYEQYFGPGTRLTVT.